This T cell receptor (beta chain) was found in a study of OX40 agonist ivuxolimab in advanced cancers. Some background on the complete study: Ivuxolimab was an agonistic, fully human IgG2 monoclonal antibody directed against OX40 (CD134), a costimulatory receptor. Intravenous ivuxolimab was administered to patients every 2 weeks at six dose levels: 0.01, 0.1, 0.3, 1.5, 3 and 10 mg/kg. Among the roughly 52 dose-escalation patients, approximately 20 had hepatocellular carcinoma, around 15 melanoma, 9 renal cell carcinoma and 9 head and neck cancer. The dose-escalation cohort was about 86% male with a mean age of about 58 years, ranging from roughly 20 to 85. Patients were allowed to have had prior anti-PD-1, anti-PD-L1 or anti-CTLA-4 therapy, and more than 30% of the dose-escalation patients had previously received checkpoint inhibitors. Partial responses were achieved by three dose-escalation patients, of whom one had hepatocellular carcinoma and two had cutaneous melanoma. The point of sequencing TCRbeta in the periphery was to test whether ivuxolimab changed TCR sequence diversity and drove clonal T-cell expansion. The paper describes the monotherapy dose-escalation part (N = 52 patients) of the phase I trial of ivuxolimab. Broader findings and caveats from the paper: Clonal expansion of both CD4+ and CD8+ blood T cells was observed from baseline to week 6 at doses 0.1 to 3.0 mg/kg. After ivuxolimab, expanded clones were on average more numerous among CD8+ T cells than among CD4+ T cells. Which antigens the clonally expanded peripheral T cells were specific for was not determined. In partial responders in the 0.1-3.0 mg/kg groups, normalized peripheral clonal expansion was found to be among the lowest, especially among CD8+ T cells. Low levels of normalized T-cell clonal expansion were also seen in some nonresponding patients.

For this clone: Its antigen remains undetermined. The input lacks base qualities; no much larger clone sits a single base away.

Genomic DNA was extracted from sorted cells for sequencing of the TCRbeta CDR3 region. The immunoSEQ Assay was used to sequence the TCRbeta CDR3 regions. TCRdb mirrors the immuneACCESS table, restricted to in-frame sequences. Some clones are absent from its copies; in checked studies, under half trace to an unresolved V gene, and the reason for the others is unknown. Here the sample has some 49,000 clones; around four fifths occur a single time. The ten biggest clones cover 3% to 4.5% of the sample. The CDR3 has 17 amino acids, counting the end cysteine and phenylalanine. The CDR3 DNA has 51 bases and is translated from base 1. According to the germline V gene, CDR1 reads LGHNA and CDR2 reads YNFKEQ. Germline trimming amounts to 4 bases on V and 0 bases on J, with 6 as the count of junction bases outside the gene matches. Patients with a history of autoimmune disease or receiving systemic immunosuppression were excluded from the trial. Peripheral blood for TCR sequencing was collected from all dose cohorts at baseline, on cycle 4 day 1, and on cycle 7 day 1. The samples were taken from a phase I, first-in-human, multicenter, open-label dose-escalation trial of ivuxolimab. The trial enrolled adults with locally advanced or metastatic head and neck squamous cell, hepatocellular, melanoma or renal cell carcinoma. CD4+ and CD8+ T cells were sorted separately from peripheral blood before TCR sequencing.

The sequence derives from an adult with an advanced solid tumor such as melanoma, head and neck, liver or kidney cancer. The sequenced sample was CD4+ or CD8+ T cells sorted from blood, obtained in a trial of the OX40 agonist ivuxolimab. The V and J segments used are TRBV4-2 and TRBJ2-3, with 11 central nucleotides matching TRBD2. DNA sequence: TGTGCCAGCAGCCCTAAGACTAGCGGGGCAAGCACAGATACGCAGTATTTT. Translated, this is CASSPKTSGASTDTQYF.